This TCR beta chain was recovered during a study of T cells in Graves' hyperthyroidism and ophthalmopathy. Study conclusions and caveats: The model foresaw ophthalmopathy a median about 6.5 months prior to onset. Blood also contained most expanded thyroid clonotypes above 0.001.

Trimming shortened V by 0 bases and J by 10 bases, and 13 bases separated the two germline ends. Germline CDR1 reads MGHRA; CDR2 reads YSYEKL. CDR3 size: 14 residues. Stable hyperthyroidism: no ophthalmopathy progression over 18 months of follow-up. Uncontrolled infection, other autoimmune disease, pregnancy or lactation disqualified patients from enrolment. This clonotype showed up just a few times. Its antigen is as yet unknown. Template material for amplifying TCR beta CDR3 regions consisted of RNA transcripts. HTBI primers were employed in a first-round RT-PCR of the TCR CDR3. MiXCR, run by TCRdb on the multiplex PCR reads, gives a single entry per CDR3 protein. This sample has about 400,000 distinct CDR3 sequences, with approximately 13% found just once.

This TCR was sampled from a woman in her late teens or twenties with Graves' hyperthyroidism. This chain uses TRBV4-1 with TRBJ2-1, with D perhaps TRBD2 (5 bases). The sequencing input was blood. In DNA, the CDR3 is TGCGCCAGCAGCCAAGAAGCAACACGACTAGAGCAGTTCTTC. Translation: CASSQEATRLEQFF.